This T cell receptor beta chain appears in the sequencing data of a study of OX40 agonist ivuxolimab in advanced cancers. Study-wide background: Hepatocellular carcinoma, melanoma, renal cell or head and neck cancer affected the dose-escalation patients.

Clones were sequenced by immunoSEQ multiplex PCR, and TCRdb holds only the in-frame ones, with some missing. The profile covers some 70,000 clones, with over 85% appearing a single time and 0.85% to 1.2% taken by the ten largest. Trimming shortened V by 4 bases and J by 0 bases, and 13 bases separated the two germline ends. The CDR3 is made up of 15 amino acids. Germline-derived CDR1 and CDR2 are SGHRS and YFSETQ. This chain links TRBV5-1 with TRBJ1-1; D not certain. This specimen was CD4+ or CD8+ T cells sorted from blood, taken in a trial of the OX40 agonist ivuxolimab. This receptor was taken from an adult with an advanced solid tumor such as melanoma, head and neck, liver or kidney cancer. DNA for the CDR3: TGCGCCAGCAGCCCGTCGCCAGCTGTGAACACTGAAGCTTTCTTT. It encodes CASSPSPAVNTEAFF.